What follows are 4 T cell receptor beta chains derived from one specimen sequenced in a study of T cell responses to AZD1222 COVID-19 vaccine. TCRdb's table, derived via immunoSEQ multiplex PCR, lists solely in-frame clones and lacks some. Of around 150,000 clones listed, roughly 90% are singletons. This sample comprised peripheral blood, obtained on day 0 of AZD1222 vaccination. The receptor set was obtained from an adult in good health.

The chain combines TRBV29-1 with TRBJ2-3; D ambiguous. This CDR3 spans 14 amino acids. The V gene's germline CDR1 is SQVTM and CDR2 ANQGSEA. Trimming pared 1 base from V and 5 bases from J, leaving 13 bases between. CDR3 DNA sequence: TGCAGCGTTGAAGGGGCCCCTTCGGGAGATACGCAGTATTTT. Protein: CSVEGAPSGDTQYF.

J is TRBJ2-3 and V is TRBV3-1 (or the pseudogene TRBV3-2), with D tentatively TRBD2 (6 bases). The length of the CDR3 is 15 residues. Germline CDR1 reads LGHDT; CDR2 reads YNNKEL (reference sequence). Trimming shortened V by 2 bases and J by 12 bases, and 21 bases separated the two germline ends. Written as DNA, the CDR3 is TGTGCCAGCAGCCAATTCTCCGAAGGGGCGGGGCAACAGTATTTT. This sequence encodes CASSQFSEGAGQQYF.

The chain has TRBV10-3 and TRBJ2-3; D not resolved. Trimming shortened V by 6 bases and J by 0 bases, and 4 bases separated the two germline ends. The CDR3 sequence is 12 residues long. Germline loops: CDR1 ENHRY, CDR2 SYGVKD. CDR3 bases: TGTGCCATCAGCCGGAGCACAGATACGCAGTATTTT. This codes for CAISRSTDTQYF.

This rearrangement joins TRBV7-3 to TRBJ2-7; D may correspond to TRBD1 or TRBD2 (6 bases each). Trimming took 1 base from V and 3 from J, leaving 7 bases between them. CDR3 length: 13 residues. The germline V gene encodes CDR1 SGHTA and CDR2 FQGTGA. DNA of the CDR3: TGTGCCAGCAGCTTAAAGGGGGGCTACGAGCAGTACTTC. This sequence encodes CASSLKGGYEQYF. The variable domain in full, completed from reference TRBV7-3 and TRBJ2-7, reads GAGVSQTPSNKVTEKGKYVELRCDPISGHTALYWYRQSLGQGPEFLIYFQGTGAADDSGLPNDRFFAVRPEGSVSTLKIQRTERGDSAVYLCASSLKGGYEQYFGPGTRLTVT.